The rows below give T cell receptor beta chains drawn from one sample of a study of T cell responses to AZD1222 COVID-19 vaccine. The repertoire was sequenced with immunoSEQ multiplex PCR; TCRdb's copy has only in-frame clones and lacks some. The data show 95,000 to 150,000 clones, with approximately 88% seen just once and less than 4.5% held by the top ten. The material sequenced was peripheral blood, taken on day 0 of AZD1222 vaccination. Source of these receptors: an adult in good health. Both conserved end residues are part of each CDR3. The D gene is left open where the match is weak. Part of the rows lack a size; the others show once, few, many or a class for expanded clones.

d_call	clone_size	v_call	j_call	cdr3_aa	cdr3_nt
NA	NA	TRBV2	TRBJ1-4	CASSEVATGMGAVEKLFF	TGTGCCAGCAGTGAAGTAGCAACGGGGATGGGGGCGGTTGAAAAACTGTTTTTT
NA	NA	TRBV5-1	TRBJ1-1	CASSRARGTEAFF	TGCGCCAGCAGTCGGGCGAGGGGCACTGAAGCTTTCTTT
NA	NA	TRBV5-1	TRBJ2-1	CASSLTESSYNEQFF	TGCGCCAGCAGCTTGACAGAGAGCTCCTACAATGAGCAGTTCTTC
TRBD1	NA	TRBV25-1	TRBJ2-1	CASSDFGTGGYNEQFF	TGTGCCAGCAGTGATTTTGGGACAGGGGGGTACAATGAGCAGTTCTTC
TRBD1	NA	TRBV11-3	TRBJ2-7	CASSLGQGGAYEQYF	TGTGCCAGCAGCCTCGGACAGGGTGGTGCCTACGAGCAGTACTTC
NA	NA	TRBV5-1	TRBJ1-1	CASRRDTLNTEAFF	TGCGCCAGCAGAAGGGACACCTTGAACACTGAAGCTTTCTTT
NA	NA	TRBV4-1	TRBJ1-4	CASSQDYPGEVSTNEKLFF	TGCGCCAGCAGCCAGGATTATCCAGGGGAGGTTTCAACTAATGAAAAACTGTTTTTT
NA	NA	TRBV7-3	TRBJ2-3	CASSFRGTGTDTQYF	TGTGCCAGCAGCTTTAGGGGGACGGGCACAGATACGCAGTATTTT
TRBD1	NA	TRBV6-5	TRBJ1-2	CASNLLLGNRGLSF	TGTGCCAGCAACTTACTACTAGGGAACAGGGGCCTCTCCTTC
NA	few	TRBV28	TRBJ1-1	CASSPWGVSNTEAFF	TGTGCCAGCAGTCCATGGGGGGTATCGAACACTGAAGCTTTCTTT
NA	NA	TRBV5-6	TRBJ1-2	CASSSGIPAYGYTF	TGTGCCAGCAGCTCAGGGATTCCCGCCTATGGCTACACCTTC
TRBD1	NA	TRBV6-2/TRBV6-3	TRBJ2-7	CASSYSTGKVTYEQYF	TGTGCCAGCAGTTACTCGACAGGGAAGGTGACCTACGAGCAGTACTTC
NA	NA	TRBV19	TRBJ1-5	CASSIGGGALNQPQHF	TGTGCCAGTAGTATAGGGGGAGGGGCACTTAATCAGCCCCAGCATTTT
TRBD1	NA	TRBV5-6	TRBJ1-1	CASSALGGPGQGTEAFF	TGTGCCAGCAGCGCCCTTGGGGGGCCGGGACAGGGAACTGAAGCTTTCTTT
TRBD1	NA	TRBV4-1	TRBJ1-4	CASSQEWAGGNEKLFF	TGCGCCAGCAGCCAAGAATGGGCAGGGGGTAATGAAAAACTGTTTTTT
NA	NA	TRBV29-1	TRBJ1-4	CSVEPATNEKLFF	TGCAGCGTTGAACCCGCAACTAATGAAAAACTGTTTTTT
TRBD1	NA	TRBV19	TRBJ1-2	CASRRGGQGAARGYTF	TGTGCCAGTAGGCGAGGCGGACAGGGGGCAGCTCGAGGCTACACCTTC
NA	NA	TRBV3-1/TRBV3-2	TRBJ2-3	CASSQGGRPFPTDTQYF	TGTGCCAGCAGCCAAGGAGGCAGACCGTTCCCCACAGATACGCAGTATTTT
NA	NA	TRBV6-2/TRBV6-3	TRBJ1-6	CASSYFTGARNSPLHF	TGTGCCAGCAGTTATTTCACGGGGGCGCGCAATTCACCCCTCCACTTT
NA	NA	TRBV2	TRBJ1-5	CASSPGFSNQPQHF	TGTGCCTCATCTCCGGGTTTTAGCAATCAGCCCCAGCATTTT